This entry lists 29 T cell receptor beta chains sequenced from one sample in a study of cytomegalovirus exposure and HLA in healthy donors. Use of 60 Vbeta and 13 Jbeta primers characterized the PCR. Only in-frame clones appear in the TCRdb table, and some are missing; sequencing was by immunoSEQ multiplex PCR. The sample has some 83,000 clones, and its top ten clones hold 0.95% to 1.3%. Material for sequencing was PBMCs. Every receptor here comes from a woman in her 30s in good health and CMV-seronegative.

J is TRBJ1-1 and V is TRBV7-2; TRBD1 is a possible D gene (5 bases). V lost 4 bases and J 4 bases, leaving 13 bases between the germline ends. Germline V gene sequence: CDR1 SGHTA, CDR2 FQGNSA. The CDR3 totals 14 residues. The DNA for the CDR3 is TGTGCCAGCAGCTCGCCGGGACTCAGCACTGAAGCTTTCTTT. It encodes CASSSPGLSTEAFF.

As concerns this clone: The junction and the germline gene differ at one end; a read error may be behind it. The genes are TRBV30 and TRBJ2-1; 8 bases agree with TRBD2. The CDR3 is 17 amino acids. CDR1 and CDR2 from the germline V gene are GTSNPN and SVGIG (reference sequence). The CDR3 loop reads CAWTRLAGISSDNEQFF. The CDR3 DNA sequence: TGTGCCTGGACTAGGCTAGCGGGCATAAGCTCCGACAATGAGCAGTTCTTC.

This CDR3 is CASSTRGGQAGELFF. In DNA form, the CDR3 reads TGTGCCAGCAGCACCCGGGGGGGCCAGGCCGGGGAGCTGTTTTTT. The J gene is TRBJ2-2, the V gene TRBV7-2; 8 bases line up with TRBD2. J gave up 6 bases and V 5 bases, and 8 bases lay outside the gene matches. Germline V CDR1 and CDR2: SGHTA, FQGNSA. The CDR3 extends over 15 amino acids.

J is TRBJ2-3 and V is TRBV9, with TRBD2 matching 7 bases. CDR1 SGDLS and CDR2 YYNGEE come from the germline V gene. The ends lost 0 bases at V and 2 bases at J; junction bases unmatched: 6. CDR3 length: 16 amino acids. DNA of the CDR3: TGTGCCAGCAGCGTAGGAACGGGGGGTTACACAGATACGCAGTATTTT. Translated: CASSVGTGGYTDTQYF.

The chain combines TRBV9 with TRBJ2-1; 12 bases fit TRBD2. With 0 bases clipped from V and 9 bases from J, the junction kept 4 bases outside the gene matches. The CDR3 sequence is 15 residues long. Germline loops: CDR1 SGDLS, CDR2 YYNGEE. The CDR3 DNA is TGTGCCAGCAGCGTAGGCCTAGCGGGGGGGGCTGAGCAGTTCTTC. Translating gives CASSVGLAGGAEQFF.

The chain carries TRBV30 and TRBJ2-5, with 8 bases matching TRBD2. Per the germline V gene, CDR1 is GTSNPN and CDR2 is SVGIG (reference sequence). J lost 4 bases, V lost 2 bases, and 6 bases had no gene match. The CDR3 extends over 14 amino acids. The CDR3, as DNA: TGTGCCTGGAGTAGGGCGGGAGGCTTAGAGACCCAGTACTTC. It translates to CAWSRAGGLETQYF.

V and J are TRBV18 and TRBJ2-3, with a possible D match to TRBD1 (5 bases). V was shortened by 2 bases and J by 0 bases, with 12 bases between the two germline ends. The CDR3 length is 16 residues. CDR1 and CDR2 from the germline V gene are KGHSH and LQKENI. For the CDR3, the DNA is TGTGCCAGCTCACCAATAAAAGGGGTCAGCACAGATACGCAGTATTTT. It translates to CASSPIKGVSTDTQYF.

V and J are TRBV30 and TRBJ1-2, with D possibly being TRBD1 (5 bases). The germline V gene encodes CDR1 GTSNPN and CDR2 SVGIG (reference sequence). Trimming shortened V by 6 bases and J by 4 bases, and 15 bases separated the two germline ends. The CDR3 runs 13 residues. CDR3 DNA: TGTGCCTGTCAACCTCAGGGCCCCTATGGCTACACCTTC. Its translation: CACQPQGPYGYTF.

This CDR3 reads CASSSAARPYQETQYF. In nucleotides, the CDR3 is TGTGCCAGCAGCTCAGCCGCGAGGCCTTACCAAGAGACCCAGTACTTC. The V and J genes are TRBV7-2 and TRBJ2-5; D ambiguous. Germline-derived CDR1 and CDR2 are SGHTA and FQGNSA. V was cut by 4 bases and J by 0 bases, with 15 bases left in between. The CDR3 has 16 amino acids.

This chain links TRBV2 with TRBJ2-7, with D possibly matching TRBD1 (6 bases). Germline V CDR1 and CDR2: SNHLY, FYNNEI. V dropped 6 bases and J dropped 3 bases, with 12 bases sitting between them. CDR3 length: 13 residues. CDR3: CASSGNRDYEQYF. As DNA, the CDR3 is TGTGCCAGCAGCGGGAACAGGGACTACGAGCAGTACTTC.

This chain uses TRBV5-6 with TRBJ2-3; a weak D match, TRBD1 (6 bases). V was pared by 3 bases and J by 1 base, with 15 bases between. The CDR3 runs to 16 residues. Germline lookup yields CDR1 SGHDT and CDR2 YYEEEE. CDR3 amino acids: CASSSRQAYGTDTQYF. The CDR3 DNA follows: TGTGCCAGCAGCTCTAGACAGGCATACGGCACAGATACGCAGTATTTT.

This sequence joins TRBV6-5 and TRBJ2-2; 7 bases line up with TRBD2. The V and J ends lost 6 bases and 5 bases, in that order; junction bases with no gene match: 6. Germline CDR1 is MNHEY and CDR2 is SVGAGI. This CDR3 is built from 14 residues. The CDR3 DNA is TGTGCCAGCAGGGAGGGAGGGGCGACCGGGGAGCTGTTTTTT. Its protein is CASREGGATGELFF.

V and J are TRBV2 and TRBJ1-1; a possible D gene is TRBD1 (5 bases). V gave up 7 bases and J gave up 2 bases, with 14 bases separating them. CDR1 and CDR2 from the germline V gene are SNHLY and FYNNEI. The CDR3 is 14 amino acids. CDR3 in amino acids: CASMSDTINTEAFF. The CDR3, as DNA: TGTGCCAGCATGTCGGACACAATAAACACTGAAGCTTTCTTT.

The chain has TRBV5-1 and TRBJ1-1; 8 nucleotides match TRBD1. The J segment lost 3 bases and the V segment lost 3 bases, leaving 1 base of the junction unmatched. Germline V gene data show CDR1 as SGHRS and CDR2 as YFSETQ. The CDR3 totals 13 residues. CDR3 bases: TGCGCCAGCAGCTCGACAGGGGACACTGAAGCTTTCTTT. Translation gives CASSSTGDTEAFF.

The V gene is TRBV5-6, the J gene TRBJ1-5; no clear D gene. V was cut by 3 bases and J by 4 bases, with 5 bases left in between. CDR1 SGHDT and CDR2 YYEEEE come from the germline V gene. This CDR3 is 12 amino acids long. The chain's CDR3 is CASSSQNQPQHF. The CDR3 bases are TGTGCCAGCAGCTCCCAAAATCAGCCCCAGCATTTT.

The chain couples TRBV5-1 to TRBJ1-1; the match to TRBD1 covers 11 bases. Trimming at V came to 4 bases and at J to 5 bases, leaving 10 bases not matched to a gene. CDR1 and CDR2 (germline): SGHRS, YFSETQ. The CDR3 runs 16 residues. The CDR3, as DNA: TGCGCCAGCAGCGAACGGACAGGGGGCGGATGGACTGAAGCTTTCTTT. Protein sequence: CASSERTGGGWTEAFF.

The rearrangement uses TRBV6-5 and TRBJ2-1; tentative D call: TRBD2 (5 bases). The CDR3 is 15 residues long. Germline V gene lookup returns CDR1 MNHEY and CDR2 SVGAGI. Trimming stripped 8 bases from V and 7 bases from J, with 21 bases between. CDR3 DNA: TGTGCCAGCGGTCGGCGGGCGACGCTAGAGAATGAGCAGTTCTTC. Encoded protein: CASGRRATLENEQFF.

V gene TRBV6-1 combines with J gene TRBJ2-3; unclear D gene. The CDR3 extends over 13 amino acids. Trimming shortened V by 6 bases and J by 0 bases, and 7 bases separated the two germline ends. Germline lookup yields CDR1 MNHNS and CDR2 SASEGT. The DNA for the CDR3 is TGTGCCAGCAGGCTAACTAGCACAGATACGCAGTATTTT. This codes for CASRLTSTDTQYF.

V gene TRBV2 combines with J gene TRBJ1-1, with 7 bases lining up with TRBD1. Germline loops: CDR1 SNHLY, CDR2 FYNNEI. CDR3 length equals 13 residues. V was clipped by 6 bases and J by 0 bases; unmatched bases: 1. CDR3 protein: CASSGTVNTEAFF. The CDR3, as DNA: TGTGCCAGCAGCGGGACAGTGAACACTGAAGCTTTCTTT.

The chain carries TRBV6-5 and TRBJ1-1; D call uncertain. The CDR3 length is 11 residues. The germline V gene encodes CDR1 MNHEY and CDR2 SVGAGI. The germline V and J ends were trimmed by 6 bases and 6 bases, with 8 bases remaining between them. CDR3: CASRSGPEAFF. The CDR3, as DNA: TGTGCCAGCAGATCGGGTCCTGAAGCTTTCTTT.

As to this clone: One junction end disagrees with the germline gene, perhaps due to a read error. The genes are TRBV29-1 and TRBJ2-3; 7 nucleotides align to TRBD2. This CDR3 spans 16 amino acids. The germline CDR1 and CDR2 sequences are SQVTM and ANQGSEA. The CDR3 sequence: CSVETGLGGAQDKQYF. The CDR3 nucleotides read TGCAGCGTTGAAACGGGCCTGGGAGGGGCACAAGATAAGCAGTATTTT.

This chain joins TRBV5-1 and TRBJ1-1, with 8 bases matching TRBD1. V was pared by 4 bases and J by 5 bases, with 7 bases of the junction left unmatched. CDR1 and CDR2 (germline): SGHRS, YFSETQ. The length of the CDR3 is 14 residues. The CDR3 DNA reads TGCGCCAGCAGCGCAGGACAGGGTCGGACTGAAGCTTTCTTT. Protein product: CASSAGQGRTEAFF. Using reference TRBV5-1 and TRBJ1-1 for the parts outside the CDR3, the full variable domain is KAGVTQTPRYLIKTRGQQVTLSCSPISGHRSVSWYQQTPGQGLQFLFEYFSETQRNKGNFPGRFSGRQFSNSRSEMNVSTLELGDSALYLCASSAGQGRTEAFFGQGTRLTVV.

The chain joins TRBV6-1 to TRBJ1-2; maybe TRBD1 (5 bases). Trimming took 1 base from V and 4 from J, leaving 13 bases between them. The CDR3 consists of 15 residues. Germline V lookup: CDR1 MNHNS, CDR2 SASEGT. CDR3: CASSEVKGRGYGYTF. Written as DNA, the CDR3 is TGTGCCAGCAGTGAAGTGAAGGGGCGCGGCTATGGCTACACCTTC.

The V call is TRBV7-6, the J call TRBJ2-1; 9 bases line up with TRBD2. This CDR3 spans 16 amino acids. Looked up from germline, CDR1 is SGHVS and CDR2 is FNYEAQ. The V and J ends lost 5 bases and 6 bases, in that order; junction bases with no gene match: 11. CDR3: CASSPDSGSWGNEQFF. The CDR3 DNA sequence: TGTGCCAGCAGCCCGGATAGCGGGAGTTGGGGCAATGAGCAGTTCTTC.

This chain connects TRBV19 to TRBJ2-3; a possible D gene is TRBD2 (5 bases). This CDR3 is built from 13 residues. The germline gives CDR1 LNHDA, CDR2 SQIVND (reference sequence). V gave up 6 bases and J gave up 6 bases, with 13 bases separating them. The CDR3 region is CASSGKGRDTQYF. The DNA for the CDR3 is TGTGCCAGTAGCGGGAAGGGTCGGGATACGCAGTATTTT.

V is TRBV14 and J is TRBJ2-1; TRBD2 matches 10 bases. CDR3 length equals 14 residues. The trim removed 5 bases at V and 9 bases at J, leaving 7 bases unmatched. Germline CDR1 and CDR2: SGHDN and FVKESK. The CDR3 nucleotides are TGTGCCAGCAGCGTCGGGACTAGCGTGACTGAGCAGTTCTTC. This gives the protein CASSVGTSVTEQFF.

The chain combines TRBV19 with TRBJ2-1; 10 positions match TRBD2. V gave up 8 bases and J gave up 3 bases; unmatched junction bases: 13. There are 17 residues in the CDR3. Germline lookup yields CDR1 LNHDA and CDR2 SQIVND (reference sequence). The CDR3 DNA follows: TGTGCCAGTCGACGAGCCGGACTAGCGGATCGCTACAATGAGCAGTTCTTC. It is translated as CASRRAGLADRYNEQFF.

V and J are TRBV7-2 and TRBJ2-7; a possible D gene is TRBD2 (5 bases). Between the trimmed V and J ends, which lost 5 bases and 12 bases, there was a span of 20 bases. The germline V gene has CDR1 SGHTA and CDR2 FQGNSA. The CDR3 contains 13 residues. The CDR3 DNA follows: TGTGCCAGCAGCGCCCGGACTTCAACTCCCCCGTACTTC. Translating gives CASSARTSTPPYF.

The CDR3 loop is CATSRSGGGVYEQYF. CDR3 bases: TGTGCCACCAGCAGATCCGGTGGAGGGGTCTACGAGCAGTACTTC. The chain carries TRBV15 and TRBJ2-7; the D gene is possibly TRBD2 (6 bases). Germline CDR1 reads LNHNV; CDR2 reads YYDKDF (reference sequence). V shed 2 bases and J shed 3 bases, with 14 bases lying between them. The CDR3 length is 15 residues.